This TCR beta chain was obtained from a study of metastatic and nonmetastatic thyroid tumors. Study context: Repertoires from blood and tumor or nodule tissue of malignant and benign thyroid patients were compared.

This clone showed up many times. The CDR3 totals 17 residues. V lost 4 bases to trimming and J lost 1 base; unmatched junction nucleotides: 8. Germline assignment: CDR1 SNHLY and CDR2 FYNNEI. TCRdb re-processed the PCR reads through MiXCR. Among about 40,000 clones, around 28% were seen once, and the ten largest hold around 9.6%. Ahead of thyroid surgery, no patient had received treatment of any kind. This TCR derives from a male donor with papillary thyroid cancer or a benign thyroid nodule (not recorded which). Some clones in this sample may be carry-over from other donors' samples. V is TRBV2 and J is TRBJ2-5; 11 bases are shared with TRBD1. Sequencing was carried out using blood. Here the CDR3 reads CASSARTGGLSQETQYF. DNA for the CDR3: TGTGCCAGCAGTGCTAGGACAGGGGGCCTAAGCCAAGAGACCCAGTACTTC.